A selection of T cell receptor beta chains follows, all from one sample in a study of control samples from healthy donors and cancer patients. Only in-frame clones appear in the TCRdb table, and some are missing; sequencing was by immunoSEQ multiplex PCR. The table shows about 170,000 clones, with about nine tenths occurring only once. Sequencing input: blood. All receptors come from a woman aged 25-40 years in good health. Each CDR3 is given with its conserved first and last residue. D genes are given only for firm matches. Clone size, where shown, is once, few, many, or a class for clones that have expanded.

>TRBJ1-2|.|.|TRBV6-5
CASRTTGNYGYTF
TGTGCCAGCAGAACCACAGGGAACTATGGCTACACCTTC
>TRBJ2-3|.|.|TRBV5-6
CASRSNLASSTDTQYF
TGTGCCAGCAGATCGAATCTAGCGTCTAGCACAGATACGCAGTATTTT
>TRBJ2-7|TRBD2|once|TRBV5-1
CASSRLAGGPYEQYF
TGCGCCAGCAGCCGACTAGCGGGGGGGCCCTACGAGCAGTACTTC
>TRBJ1-2|.|.|TRBV21-1
CASSKVPGELNYGYTF
TGTGCCAGCAGCAAAGTCCCAGGGGAACTTAACTATGGCTACACCTTC
>TRBJ2-7|TRBD1|once|TRBV28
CASSPPGGKSYEQYF
TGTGCCAGCAGTCCTCCAGGGGGCAAGTCGTACGAGCAGTACTTC
>TRBJ2-3|TRBD2|.|TRBV6-5
CASSLAGGADTQYF
TGTGCCAGCAGCCTAGCGGGAGGGGCGGATACGCAGTATTTT
>TRBJ2-1|TRBD1|.|TRBV25-1
CASSGYDRGHEQFF
TGTGCCAGCAGTGGGTATGACAGGGGCCATGAGCAGTTCTTC
>TRBJ1-1|.|.|TRBV18
CASSPDSWPEAFF
TGTGCCAGCTCACCGGACAGTTGGCCTGAAGCTTTCTTT
>TRBJ1-4|TRBD1|.|TRBV6-5
CASSTQGTNEKLFF
TGTGCCAGCAGTACACAGGGGACCAACGAAAAACTGTTTTTT
>TRBJ1-6|TRBD1|.|TRBV5-6
CASSLGGQGRGSPLHF
TGTGCCAGCAGCTTGGGCGGACAGGGTCGAGGTTCACCCCTCCACTTT
>TRBJ2-1|TRBD2|.|TRBV5-1
CASSLRSTSGRADNEQFF
TGCGCCAGCAGCTTACGGTCTACTAGCGGGAGGGCCGACAATGAGCAGTTCTTC